A single sample gave rise to the 27 T cell receptor beta chains below, sequenced in a study of T cell changes during pregnancy in multiple sclerosis. Produced via immunoSEQ multiplex PCR; TCRdb's table is partial and in-frame only. The repertoire holds roughly 60,000 clones, with approximately 91% as singletons. The material was CD4+ T cells from peripheral blood mononuclear cells, obtained in the first trimester of pregnancy. The source is a female donor with multiple sclerosis, enrolled in a pregnancy study.

The chain couples TRBV7-3 to TRBJ2-3; TRBD2 matches at 7 bases. Germline trimming cut 4 bases from V and 3 bases from J; bases unmatched to any gene: 10. The V gene's germline CDR1 is SGHTA and CDR2 FQGTGA. This CDR3 is built from 16 residues. The CDR3 nucleotides read TGTGCCAGCAGCTCCCCTCGTGGGGGGGGTACAGATACGCAGTATTTT. It yields the protein CASSSPRGGGTDTQYF.

This sequence joins TRBV7-3 and TRBJ2-2; 8 bases line up with TRBD1. The germline CDR1 and CDR2 sequences are SGHTA and FQGTGA. J gave up 6 bases and V 8 bases, and 5 bases lay outside the gene matches. CDR3 length: 13 residues. In DNA, the CDR3 is TGTGCCAGCGCAGACAGGGGCTCCGGGGAGCTGTTTTTT. It is translated as CASADRGSGELFF.

J is TRBJ2-7 and V is TRBV18; 10 bases are a match to TRBD1. With V trimmed by 7 bases and J by 6 bases, 6 bases remained unmatched. The CDR3 runs 13 residues. The germline CDR1 and CDR2 sequences are KGHSH and LQKENI. CDR3 in amino acids: CASWRTGGTEQYF. CDR3 DNA sequence: TGTGCCAGCTGGCGGACAGGGGGAACCGAGCAGTACTTC.

This chain joins TRBV10-3 and TRBJ2-7; 9 bases line up with TRBD2. CDR1 is ENHRY and CDR2 is SYGVKD in the germline V gene. The CDR3 totals 14 residues. The J segment lost 5 bases and the V segment lost 6 bases, leaving 8 bases of the junction unmatched. CDR3 DNA sequence: TGTGCCATCAGGCCACGGGCGGGGGGGAACGAGCAGTACTTC. It is translated as CAIRPRAGGNEQYF.

V and J are TRBV5-1 and TRBJ1-1; 8 bases are shared with TRBD1. Germline values: CDR1 SGHRS, CDR2 YFSETQ. The V and J ends lost 4 bases and 0 bases, in that order; junction bases with no gene match: 5. The CDR3 spans 15 residues. DNA of the CDR3: TGCGCCAGCAGCCCAGGGGGCCCCATGAACACTGAAGCTTTCTTT. It encodes CASSPGGPMNTEAFF.

The chain employs TRBV5-1 and TRBJ2-7, with no clear D. This CDR3 region has 11 residues. The germline V gene encodes CDR1 SGHRS and CDR2 YFSETQ. The V gene lost 4 bases and the J gene lost 3 bases, with 5 bases spanning the gap. CDR3 DNA: TGCGCCAGCAGCCCAGGCTACGAGCAGTACTTC. Translating it yields CASSPGYEQYF.

This chain uses TRBV5-1 with TRBJ1-6, with unresolved D. Germline CDR1 and CDR2: SGHRS and YFSETQ. This CDR3 is built from 14 residues. V dropped 1 base and J dropped 7 bases, with 9 bases sitting between them. DNA for the CDR3: TGCGCCAGCAGCTTGCGAACTCAAAATTCACCCCTCCACTTT. This encodes CASSLRTQNSPLHF.

The CDR3 is CASSYTGGGYEQYF. The CDR3 bases are TGTGCCAGCAGTTACACAGGGGGCGGGTACGAGCAGTACTTC. The rearrangement links TRBV11-2 to TRBJ2-7, with 9 nucleotides matching TRBD1. CDR1 SGHAT and CDR2 FQNNGV come from the germline V gene. V was clipped by 6 bases and J by 4 bases; unmatched bases: 7. The CDR3 covers 14 residues.

The gene calls are TRBV2 and TRBJ1-2, with 7 bases that match TRBD1. From germline, CDR1 is SNHLY and CDR2 FYNNEI. V trimming: 5 bases; J trimming: 9 bases; junction bases outside the gene matches: 3. There are 11 residues in the CDR3. The chain's CDR3 is CASSMTGSYTF. The CDR3 nucleotides are TGTGCCAGCAGTATGACAGGGAGCTACACCTTC.

The J gene is TRBJ2-7, the V gene TRBV20-1; D uncertain. CDR1 is DFQATT and CDR2 is SNEGSKA in the germline V gene (reference sequence). The CDR3 consists of 10 residues. The ends were cut back, 6 bases at V and 7 bases at J, with 10 bases in the middle. CDR3 sequence: CSAARTEQYF. The CDR3 coding sequence is TGCAGTGCGGCCCGTACAGAGCAGTACTTC.

The chain has TRBV7-7 and TRBJ2-2; 10 bases align to TRBD1. There are 14 residues in the CDR3. In germline, CDR1 is SSHAT, CDR2 FNYEAQ (reference sequence). J was trimmed by 6 bases and V by 5 bases; bases with no gene match: 3. The CDR3, as DNA: TGTGCCAGCAGCCGCGGGACAGGGGCCGGGGAGCTGTTTTTT. Its translation: CASSRGTGAGELFF.

The chain couples TRBV29-1 to TRBJ2-1; D might be TRBD2 (6 bases). This CDR3 comprises 14 residues. The V gene lost 4 bases and the J gene lost 2 bases, with 12 bases spanning the gap. Per germline, CDR1 SQVTM and CDR2 ANQGSEA. The CDR3 DNA follows: TGCAGCGTTGGGGGGACTGCTGCCTACAATGAGCAGTTCTTC. The encoded protein is CSVGGTAAYNEQFF.

The genes are TRBV7-2 and TRBJ2-3; D unclear. With 2 bases removed from V and 4 bases from J, the gap between germline ends came to 13 bases. The germline CDR1 and CDR2 sequences are SGHTA and FQGNSA. CDR3 size: 15 residues. Here the CDR3 DNA reads TGTGCCAGCAGCTTACAGATTAGCTTTCCAGATACGCAGTATTTT. As protein: CASSLQISFPDTQYF.

The gene calls are TRBV6-6 and TRBJ2-3, with a tentative D call TRBD1 (6 bases). Germline-derived CDR1 and CDR2 are MNHNY and SVGAGI (reference sequence). Trimming took off 6 bases at V and 2 bases at J, with 12 bases between the two ends. The CDR3 covers 14 residues. CDR3 sequence (DNA): TGTGCCAGCAGACCCACAGGGCTCACAGATACGCAGTATTTT. Translation gives CASRPTGLTDTQYF.

The chain couples TRBV12-5 to TRBJ2-5; possibly TRBD2 for D (7 bases). From germline, CDR1 is LGHNT and CDR2 FRNRAP. This CDR3 region has 13 residues. V was clipped by 4 bases and J by 5 bases, with 11 bases between them. The CDR3 bases are TGTGCTAGTGGTTCCAGGGGAGGGGAGACCCAGTACTTC. This gives the protein CASGSRGGETQYF.

This chain connects TRBV6-4 to TRBJ1-2; 8 bases fit TRBD1. The length of the CDR3 is 15 residues. The trim removed 5 bases at V and 7 bases at J, leaving 12 bases unmatched. Germline V gene sequence: CDR1 MRHNA, CDR2 SNTAGT. CDR3: CASSTDRGTFGGYTF. CDR3 in DNA: TGTGCCAGCAGTACCGACAGGGGAACCTTTGGTGGCTACACCTTC.

The J gene is TRBJ2-3, the V gene TRBV25-1, with 7 bases that match TRBD2. The CDR3 covers 15 residues. CDR1 MGHDK and CDR2 SYGVNS come from the germline V gene. After removal of 4 bases from V and 2 bases from J, the junction contained 6 bases not matched to a gene. The chain's CDR3 is CASSGARGNTDTQYF. The CDR3, as DNA: TGTGCCAGCAGTGGCGCGCGGGGGAACACAGATACGCAGTATTTT. Based on the CDR3 plus reference TRBV25-1 and TRBJ2-3, the full variable domain is EADIYQTPRYLVIGTGKKITLECSQTMGHDKMYWYQQDPGMELHLIHYSYGVNSTEKGDLSSESTVSRIRTEHFPLTLESARPSHTSQYLCASSGARGNTDTQYFGPGTRLTVL.

This clone was picked up one time. This chain joins TRBV30 and TRBJ2-1; tentative D call: TRBD2 (6 bases). This CDR3 contains 13 residues. Germline CDR1 is GTSNPN and CDR2 is SVGIG (reference sequence). The V and J ends lost 4 bases and 5 bases respectively, with 12 bases between them. DNA of the CDR3: TGTGCCTGGAATTACGGGGGAAACAATGAGCAGTTCTTC. Translating gives CAWNYGGNNEQFF.

The chain uses TRBV2 and TRBJ2-7; the D gene is possibly TRBD1 (5 bases). Germline V gives CDR1 SNHLY, CDR2 FYNNEI. V gave up 8 bases and J gave up 0 bases, with 14 bases separating them. The CDR3 has 14 residues. CDR3 in DNA: TGTGCCAGCCTTAGGGGTATCAGCTCCTACGAGCAGTACTTC. This encodes CASLRGISSYEQYF.

The CDR3 nucleotides read TGTGCCAGCTCACAAAACGGACAGGGCACAGATACGCAGTATTTT. This encodes CASSQNGQGTDTQYF. V and J are TRBV18 and TRBJ2-3; 7 bases agree with TRBD1. This CDR3 comprises 15 residues. With 4 bases clipped from V and 1 base from J, the junction kept 5 bases outside the gene matches. In germline, CDR1 is KGHSH, CDR2 LQKENI.

V is TRBV15 and J is TRBJ1-5; D not certain. Trimming left V 0 bases short and J 5 bases short, with 8 bases between. There are 14 residues in the CDR3. Germline V gene data show CDR1 as LNHNV and CDR2 as YYDKDF (reference sequence). CDR3 loop: CATSRDRIDQPQHF. CDR3 sequence (DNA): TGTGCCACCAGCAGAGACAGGATCGATCAGCCCCAGCATTTT.

This chain links TRBV11-3 with TRBJ1-6; D is undetermined. CDR1 SGHNT and CDR2 YENEEA come from the germline V gene. This CDR3 is 13 amino acids long. Trimming pared 5 bases from V and 6 bases from J, leaving 8 bases between. CDR3: CASSEAINSPLHF. For the CDR3, the DNA is TGTGCCAGCAGCGAAGCGATTAATTCACCCCTCCACTTT.

This chain links TRBV7-2 with TRBJ2-7; D is undetermined. In germline, CDR1 is SGHTA, CDR2 FQGNSA. CDR3 size: 15 residues. Trimming cost V 1 base and J 2 bases, with 12 bases left between them. The CDR3 is CASSLVWRSTYEQYF. CDR3 bases: TGTGCCAGCAGCTTAGTTTGGCGGAGCACCTACGAGCAGTACTTC.

V and J are TRBV2 and TRBJ2-3, with TRBD1 as a possible D gene (5 bases). Germline V gene sequence: CDR1 SNHLY, CDR2 FYNNEI. Trimming took off 5 bases at V and 5 bases at J, with 11 bases between the two ends. The CDR3 is 13 residues long. The CDR3 here is CASSSRVGDTQYF. The CDR3, as DNA: TGTGCCAGCAGTTCCAGGGTGGGAGATACGCAGTATTTT. The full variable domain, rest sourced from reference TRBV2 and TRBJ2-3, is EPEVTQTPSHQVTQMGQEVILRCVPISNHLYFYWYRQILGQKVEFLVSFYNNEISEKSEIFDDQFSVERPDGSNFTLKIRSTKLEDSAMYFCASSSRVGDTQYFGPGTRLTVL.

This chain links TRBV19 with TRBJ1-3; 7 bases match TRBD1. This CDR3 comprises 17 residues. Germline values: CDR1 LNHDA, CDR2 SQIVND (reference sequence). The ends lost 4 bases at V and 4 bases at J; junction bases unmatched: 13. CDR3 sequence (DNA): TGTGCCAGTAGTAGACGAACGGGACAGATCAAAGGAAACACCATATATTTT. Translation gives CASSRRTGQIKGNTIYF.

This clone appeared a single time. The chain recombines TRBV6-1 with TRBJ2-7, with 9 bases fitting TRBD1. CDR1 is MNHNS and CDR2 is SASEGT in the germline V gene. Trimming at V came to 4 bases and at J to 3 bases, leaving 22 bases not matched to a gene. The CDR3 totals 20 residues. The CDR3 DNA reads TGTGCCAGCAGTGCTTCTACCGGGACAGGGATTGGTCGATCCCTCTACGAGCAGTACTTC. Protein: CASSASTGTGIGRSLYEQYF.

The chain links TRBV7-2 to TRBJ2-5; maybe TRBD1 (5 bases). This CDR3 has 13 residues. The germline CDR1 and CDR2 sequences are SGHTA and FQGNSA. The V end was cut by 4 bases, the J end by 2 bases, with 8 bases between. The CDR3 loop reads CASSYRTQETQYF. CDR3 coding DNA: TGTGCCAGCAGCTACCGGACACAAGAGACCCAGTACTTC.